The sequence of this T cell receptor beta chain was determined in a study of blood T cell repertoires in COVID-19. About the study: Researchers got acute and convalescent COVID-19 samples from the United States, Italy and Spain. T cells, B-cell-depleted T cells, or PBMCs supplied cDNA or gDNA.

Seattle's enrolled individuals joined amid active infection and were then monitored longitudinally. The method was immunoSEQ multiplex PCR; TCRdb's version includes in-frame clones alone and lacks a portion of them. Here the sample spans approximately 250,000 clones, 85% to 90% being singletons. The V end lost 7 bases, the J end lost 4 bases, and 12 bases lay between the germline ends. Germline V CDR1 and CDR2: KGHDR, SFDVKD. The CDR3 is 14 amino acids. The sample comprised peripheral blood. This receptor was obtained from a woman aged 55-70 years with COVID-19, enrolled during active disease. V usage is TRBV24-1 and J usage is TRBJ2-2, with D perhaps TRBD1 (7 bases). CDR3 nucleotide sequence: TGTGCCACCAGGGGGGGACAGTGCACCGGGGAGCTGTTTTTT. Translating gives CATRGGQCTGELFF.